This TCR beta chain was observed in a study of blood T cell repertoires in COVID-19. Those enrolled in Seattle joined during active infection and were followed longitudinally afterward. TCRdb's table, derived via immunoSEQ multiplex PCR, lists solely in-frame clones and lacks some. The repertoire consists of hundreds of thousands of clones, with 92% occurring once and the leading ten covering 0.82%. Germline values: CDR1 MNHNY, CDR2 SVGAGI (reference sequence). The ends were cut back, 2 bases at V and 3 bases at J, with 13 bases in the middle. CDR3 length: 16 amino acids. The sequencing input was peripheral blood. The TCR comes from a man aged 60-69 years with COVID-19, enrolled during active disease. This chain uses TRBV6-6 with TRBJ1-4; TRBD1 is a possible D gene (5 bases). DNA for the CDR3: TGTGCCAGCAGTTACCTTTTGGGGGGGGCTAATGAAAAACTGTTTTTT. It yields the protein CASSYLLGGANEKLFF.